A single sample gave rise to the 23 T cell receptor beta chains below, sequenced in a study of cytomegalovirus exposure and HLA in healthy donors. PCR was performed using 60 Vbeta and 13 Jbeta primers. Assay: immunoSEQ multiplex PCR; the TCRdb copy retains only in-frame clones and omits some. This sample's table reports tens of thousands of clones. Sequencing input: PBMCs. The receptors were gathered from a woman between 25 and 40 years old in good health and CMV-seronegative.

The V and J genes are TRBV11-2 and TRBJ1-1, with D tentatively TRBD1 (5 bases). Germline CDR1 and CDR2: SGHAT and FQNNGV. Trimming shortened V by 3 bases and J by 3 bases, and 20 bases separated the two germline ends. This CDR3 region has 17 residues. The CDR3 bases are TGTGCCAGCAGCTTTCCGACCGTGGAAGGGGCGGACACTGAAGCTTTCTTT. The encoded protein is CASSFPTVEGADTEAFF.

The genes are TRBV5-6 and TRBJ1-2, with no clear D. CDR3 size: 15 residues. V was shortened by 0 bases and J by 0 bases, with 9 bases between the two germline ends. Per germline, CDR1 SGHDT and CDR2 YYEEEE. In DNA, the CDR3 is TGTGCCAGCAGCTTGGGGGCCTTGACTAACTATGGCTACACCTTC. It encodes CASSLGALTNYGYTF.

J is TRBJ2-7 and V is TRBV6-1, with 7 positions matching TRBD2. V was clipped by 0 bases and J by 11 bases; unmatched bases: 7. Germline V gene lookup returns CDR1 MNHNS and CDR2 SASEGT. This CDR3 region has 13 residues. The CDR3, as DNA: TGTGCCAGCAGTGAAGCGCCTACTAGCGATGAGTACTTC. Translation: CASSEAPTSDEYF.

V is TRBV14 and J is TRBJ2-3, with a weak D call TRBD1 (5 bases). Trimming stripped 0 bases from V and 4 bases from J, with 8 bases between. Germline CDR1 SGHDN, CDR2 FVKESK. The CDR3 is 14 residues long. CDR3 in amino acids: CASSQDLGPDTQYF. The CDR3 nucleotides are TGTGCCAGCAGCCAAGACTTGGGGCCAGATACGCAGTATTTT. The full variable domain, completed using reference TRBV14 and TRBJ2-3, is EAGVTQFPSHSVIEKGQTVTLRCDPISGHDNLYWYRRVMGKEIKFLLHFVKESKQDESGMPNNRFLAERTGGTYSTLKVQPAELEDSGVYFCASSQDLGPDTQYFGPGTRLTVL.

The CDR3 bases are TGTGCCAGCAGTCCAGGACAGGGAAGCACAGATACGCAGTATTTT. It encodes CASSPGQGSTDTQYF. This rearrangement joins TRBV7-9 to TRBJ2-3; TRBD1 matches 8 bases. CDR3 length: 15 amino acids. J was trimmed by 0 bases and V by 6 bases; bases with no gene match: 5. The germline V gene has CDR1 SEHNR and CDR2 FQNEAQ (reference sequence).

This chain joins TRBV11-2 and TRBJ2-7; 8 nucleotides agree with TRBD1. The V segment lost 4 bases and the J segment 2 bases; nucleotides outside the gene matches: 4. The CDR3 extends over 14 amino acids. Germline values: CDR1 SGHAT, CDR2 FQNNGV. The CDR3 reads CASSWSTGAYEQYF. In nucleotides, the CDR3 is TGTGCCAGCAGCTGGTCGACAGGGGCCTACGAGCAGTACTTC.

Details on this clone: An end of the junction does not agree with germline; a read error may underlie this. The J gene is TRBJ2-3, the V gene TRBV7-7; TRBD2 matches 8 bases. The germline gives CDR1 SSHAT, CDR2 FNYEAQ (reference sequence). The length of the CDR3 is 15 residues. The DNA of the CDR3 is TGTGCTAGCAGCCCCGGGCGGGGGGGCACAGATACGCAGTATTTT. It specifies CASSPGRGGTDTQYF.

V gene TRBV7-9 combines with J gene TRBJ1-2; D might be TRBD1 (6 bases). This CDR3 spans 16 amino acids. Trimming pared 4 bases from V and 3 bases from J, leaving 18 bases between. Germline lookup yields CDR1 SEHNR and CDR2 FQNEAQ (reference sequence). The CDR3 sequence: CASSSGVRQGHYGYTF. CDR3 coding DNA: TGTGCCAGCAGCTCAGGGGTTCGGCAGGGACACTATGGCTACACCTTC.

V usage is TRBV19 and J usage is TRBJ2-2; TRBD1 aligns across 12 bases. With 7 bases clipped from V and 7 bases from J, the junction kept 10 bases outside the gene matches. CDR3 length: 16 residues. Germline-derived CDR1 and CDR2 are LNHDA and SQIVND (reference sequence). Written as DNA, the CDR3 is TGTGCCAGTACCCGTTCCGGGACAGGGGGCTTCGGGGAGCTGTTTTTT. This translates into CASTRSGTGGFGELFF.

The chain employs TRBV6-1 and TRBJ1-2; D is perhaps TRBD1 (5 bases). The germline gives CDR1 MNHNS, CDR2 SASEGT. The CDR3 has 14 amino acids. V shed 7 bases and J shed 4 bases, with 16 bases lying between them. CDR3 residues: CASIRTTDPYGYTF. In DNA, the CDR3 is TGTGCCAGCATTCGAACGACAGATCCCTATGGCTACACCTTC.

The chain has TRBV10-2 and TRBJ2-5; D is undetermined. The CDR3 is 12 residues long. The germline CDR1 and CDR2 sequences are WSHSY and SAAADI. The V end was cut by 6 bases, the J end by 1 base, with 6 bases between. DNA of the CDR3: TGCGCCAGCAGCCCCATCCAAGAGACCCAGTACTTC. This sequence encodes CASSPIQETQYF.

The V gene is TRBV6-5, the J gene TRBJ2-1, with 8 bases fitting TRBD2. Germline assignment: CDR1 MNHEY and CDR2 SVGAGI. The CDR3 has 15 amino acids. The V segment lost 5 bases and the J segment 5 bases; nucleotides outside the gene matches: 8. For the CDR3, the DNA is TGTGCCAGCAGTATAGCGGGAAAGGAAGACAATGAGCAGTTCTTC. It codes for CASSIAGKEDNEQFF.

This sequence joins TRBV2 and TRBJ2-7; 11 bases line up with TRBD2. V lost 6 bases to trimming and J lost 11 bases; unmatched junction nucleotides: 12. Germline V gene lookup returns CDR1 SNHLY and CDR2 FYNNEI. The CDR3 is 14 amino acids. CDR3 protein: CASRGTSGAGSEYF. CDR3 sequence (DNA): TGTGCCAGCAGGGGGACTAGCGGCGCCGGTAGTGAGTACTTC.

V usage is TRBV25-1 and J usage is TRBJ2-3; D not certain. With 3 bases removed from V and 4 bases from J, the gap between germline ends came to 14 bases. The CDR3 has 15 amino acids. Germline lookup yields CDR1 MGHDK and CDR2 SYGVNS. DNA for the CDR3: TGTGCCAGCAGTGATGTTCGAACCAGTCCAGATACGCAGTATTTT. This encodes CASSDVRTSPDTQYF.

The chain employs TRBV18 and TRBJ1-1; a weak D match, TRBD1 (6 bases). Germline V gene sequence: CDR1 KGHSH, CDR2 LQKENI. Trimming removed 3 bases from V and 3 bases from J, with 8 bases in between. The CDR3 consists of 13 residues. In DNA, the CDR3 is TGTGCCAGCTCACCTCAGGGGTACACTGAAGCTTTCTTT. Its translation: CASSPQGYTEAFF.

The rearrangement joins TRBV5-1 to TRBJ2-2; 7 positions match TRBD1. Germline-derived CDR1 and CDR2 are SGHRS and YFSETQ. There are 15 residues in the CDR3. V trimming: 4 bases; J trimming: 0 bases; junction bases outside the gene matches: 3. The CDR3 protein is CASSVGQPNTGELFF. The CDR3 bases are TGCGCCAGCAGCGTGGGACAGCCGAACACCGGGGAGCTGTTTTTT.

The V and J genes are TRBV6-6 and TRBJ1-3, with a tentative D call TRBD1 (6 bases). Trimming cost V 6 bases and J 0 bases, with 15 bases left between them. Per the germline V gene, CDR1 is MNHNY and CDR2 is SVGAGI (reference sequence). The CDR3 extends over 16 amino acids. The chain's CDR3 is CASRDQQGSSGNTIYF. DNA for the CDR3: TGTGCCAGCAGGGACCAACAGGGCTCCTCTGGAAACACCATATATTTT.

V is TRBV7-4 and J is TRBJ2-3, with 10 bases aligning to TRBD2. The germline gives CDR1 SGHVT, CDR2 SQSDAQ. The CDR3 sequence is 16 residues long. Trimming removed 5 bases from V and 1 base from J; junction bases left unmatched: 6. The CDR3 coding sequence is TGTGCCAGCAGCCCCTCTAGCGGGGGCCGCACAGATACGCAGTATTTT. Translated, it gives CASSPSSGGRTDTQYF.

The genes are TRBV4-1 and TRBJ2-7; D uncertain. Germline V gives CDR1 MGHRA, CDR2 YSYEKL. This CDR3 is built from 15 residues. V was cut by 1 base and J by 1 base, with 11 bases left in between. The DNA of the CDR3 is TGCGCCAGCAGCCAAGTATCAGGTAGTTCCTACGAGCAGTACTTC. It specifies CASSQVSGSSYEQYF.

This chain uses TRBV29-1 with TRBJ2-5; 7 bases line up with TRBD1. J was trimmed by 2 bases and V by 5 bases; bases with no gene match: 8. CDR3 size: 14 residues. Germline V lookup: CDR1 SQVTM, CDR2 ANQGSEA. CDR3 coding DNA: TGCAGCGTTCGCCGGGACAGCCTACAAGAGACCCAGTACTTC. This encodes CSVRRDSLQETQYF.

This chain joins TRBV19 and TRBJ1-1; D is possibly TRBD1 (6 bases). Germline loops: CDR1 LNHDA, CDR2 SQIVND (reference sequence). Trimming took off 5 bases at V and 3 bases at J, with 13 bases between the two ends. CDR3 length equals 14 residues. CDR3: CASSPRGQHTEAFF. DNA of the CDR3: TGTGCCAGTAGTCCCAGGGGCCAGCACACTGAAGCTTTCTTT. The complete variable domain, with remaining parts taken from reference TRBV19 and TRBJ1-1, reads DGGITQSPKYLFRKEGQNVTLSCEQNLNHDAMYWYRQDPGQGLRLIYYSQIVNDFQKGDIAEGYSVSREKKESFPLTVTSAQKNPTAFYLCASSPRGQHTEAFFGQGTRLTVV.

The rearrangement links TRBV5-1 to TRBJ2-3, with 8 nucleotides matching TRBD1. Germline CDR1 reads SGHRS; CDR2 reads YFSETQ. The CDR3 contains 15 residues. J gave up 5 bases and V 3 bases, and 8 bases lay outside the gene matches. The CDR3 sequence is CASSWTGKGGDTQYF. DNA for the CDR3: TGCGCCAGCAGCTGGACAGGGAAGGGAGGAGATACGCAGTATTTT.

CDR3 residues: CASSFRTSGDEQFF. The CDR3 DNA reads as TGTGCCAGCAGCTTTAGGACTAGCGGCGATGAGCAGTTCTTC. The chain uses TRBV5-4 and TRBJ2-1; 10 nucleotides line up with TRBD2. This CDR3 contains 14 residues. Losses at the gene ends were 2 bases for V and 8 bases for J; bases not matched to a gene: 4. CDR1 SGHNT and CDR2 YYREEE come from the germline V gene (reference sequence).